This TCR beta chain comes out of a study of shared clonotypes between healthy human individuals. Findings of the study overall: Naive CD4 clonotype sharing across a few donors was about 5%. Having only a few donors restricted how much genetic and exposure-history diversity was captured.

In the case of this clone: The antigen remains undetermined. At one boundary the junction diverges from the germline segment, which might be a read error.

Germline V gene lookup returns CDR1 SGDLS and CDR2 YYNGEE. The CDR3 runs 14 residues. CD8 cells classed as naive were CD45RO-negative and positively selected for CCR7, excluding terminally differentiated effector memory CD45RA+ cells. Only Caucasian adults living in Nashville, Tennessee served as donors. Some clones are missing from TCRdb's copy, which holds only in-frame ones; the method was immunoSEQ multiplex PCR. The sample includes roughly 770,000 clones, about 96% of them seen just once. This chain connects TRBV9 to TRBJ2-5, with TRBD1 matching over 8 bases. The origin of this receptor is a man aged 25 to 40 in good health. The sequencing input was naive CD8+ T cells sorted from blood. The CDR3 loop is CASSLGQAQGTQYF. CDR3 bases: TGTGCCAGCAGCTTGGGACAGGCCCAAGGGACCCAGTACTTC.